The 12 T cell receptor beta chains below were found in one sample sequenced in a study of blood T cell repertoires in COVID-19. The table came from immunoSEQ multiplex PCR; TCRdb's copy has only in-frame clones and leaves some out. The sample yields over 110,000 clones, nearly 85% seen once. The specimen sequenced was PBMCs or T cells enriched from blood (not recorded which). Every receptor here comes from a man aged 50 to 60 in a cohort exposed to, infected with or recovered from COVID-19 (not recorded which).

This chain uses TRBV19 with TRBJ2-5; 11 bases align to TRBD2. J lost 4 bases, V lost 4 bases, and 2 bases had no gene match. The CDR3 length is 14 residues. CDR1 is LNHDA and CDR2 is SQIVND in the germline V gene (reference sequence). CDR3: CASSRGLAAETQYF. Written as DNA, the CDR3 is TGTGCCAGTAGTAGGGGACTAGCGGCAGAGACCCAGTACTTC.

This sequence joins TRBV7-9 and TRBJ2-1, with 10 bases aligning to TRBD1. The CDR3 loop spans 15 amino acids. The J segment lost 6 bases and the V segment lost 5 bases, leaving 7 bases of the junction unmatched. The germline V gene has CDR1 SEHNR and CDR2 FQNEAQ (reference sequence). The CDR3: CASSLGTGAPNEQFF. The CDR3, as DNA: TGTGCCAGCAGCCTCGGGACAGGGGCCCCCAATGAGCAGTTCTTC.

The chain uses TRBV5-6 and TRBJ1-2; D perhaps matches TRBD1 (5 bases). The CDR3 has 16 residues. The germline V and J ends were trimmed by 6 bases and 0 bases, with 18 bases remaining between them. Germline CDR1 is SGHDT and CDR2 is YYEEEE. CDR3 nucleotides: TGTGCCAGCAACACGGGGGGGGGACCCGCTAACTATGGCTACACCTTC. It encodes CASNTGGGPANYGYTF.

This clone was detected only once. The rearrangement links TRBV3-1 (or the pseudogene TRBV3-2) to TRBJ2-3; 10 positions agree with TRBD2. The CDR3 runs to 16 residues. Unmatched junction bases numbered 3, after V lost 1 base and J lost 2 bases. Per the germline V gene, CDR1 is LGHDT and CDR2 is YNNKEL (reference sequence). The CDR3 sequence: CASSQVGTSVTDTQYF. As DNA, the CDR3 is TGTGCCAGCAGCCAAGTCGGGACTAGCGTCACAGATACGCAGTATTTT.

The chain joins TRBV10-2 to TRBJ1-2, with TRBD1 matching 7 bases. The V gene end was trimmed by 2 bases and the J gene end by 2 bases; junction bases not matched to a gene: 2. CDR1 is WSHSY and CDR2 is SAAADI in the germline V gene. The CDR3 has 14 amino acids. The CDR3 spells CASSEPQGNYGYTF. The CDR3 DNA is TGCGCCAGCAGTGAGCCACAGGGGAACTATGGCTACACCTTC.

The genes are TRBV4-1 and TRBJ1-2; perhaps TRBD1 as D (6 bases). Germline V gene sequence: CDR1 MGHRA, CDR2 YSYEKL. V was pared by 0 bases and J by 0 bases, with 11 bases between. The CDR3 totals 16 residues. The CDR3 is CASSQEVQGANYGYTF. DNA of the CDR3: TGCGCCAGCAGCCAAGAAGTACAGGGCGCTAACTATGGCTACACCTTC.

V gene TRBV7-2 combines with J gene TRBJ2-3, with D maybe TRBD2 (6 bases). Per the germline V gene, CDR1 is SGHTA and CDR2 is FQGNSA. The CDR3 contains 17 residues. The germline V and J ends were trimmed by 3 bases and 0 bases, with 16 bases remaining between them. The CDR3 protein is CASSFLAGLASTDTQYF. Written as DNA, the CDR3 is TGTGCCAGCAGCTTTTTGGCGGGACTTGCTAGCACAGATACGCAGTATTTT.

J is TRBJ2-3 and V is TRBV28; the D is unclear. Germline loops: CDR1 MDHEN, CDR2 SYDVKM. The length of the CDR3 is 15 residues. V lost 1 base and J lost 8, with 16 bases in between. DNA for the CDR3: TGTGCCAGCAGTTTATACAGAATCCCATTAGGTACGCAGTATTTT. Protein: CASSLYRIPLGTQYF.

This sequence joins TRBV25-1 and TRBJ2-1; 8 bases fit TRBD2. The CDR3 is made up of 14 amino acids. Germline CDR1 reads MGHDK; CDR2 reads SYGVNS. With 10 bases clipped from V and 4 bases from J, the junction kept 9 bases outside the gene matches. The CDR3 nucleotides read TGTGCCACCCACTCGGGGGGGGCTTACAATGAGCAGTTCTTC. This sequence encodes CATHSGGAYNEQFF.

The V gene is TRBV14, the J gene TRBJ1-2, with 10 bases fitting TRBD1. Germline loops: CDR1 SGHDN, CDR2 FVKESK. This CDR3 is 15 amino acids long. The V and J ends lost 5 bases and 8 bases, in that order; junction bases with no gene match: 11. This CDR3 is CASSYGQGGTEGYTF. In DNA, the CDR3 is TGTGCCAGCAGCTATGGACAGGGGGGGACGGAAGGCTACACCTTC.

This clone was seen repeatedly, ten times or more. J is TRBJ1-1 and V is TRBV7-9, with D uncertain. The CDR3 is 15 residues long. Trimming pared 4 bases from V and 4 bases from J, leaving 16 bases between. Per germline, CDR1 SEHNR and CDR2 FQNEAQ (reference sequence). In nucleotides, the CDR3 is TGTGCCAGCAGCTATGTGGGGTTCGGGAGCACTGAAGCTTTCTTT. Its translation is CASSYVGFGSTEAFF.

The rearrangement links TRBV2 to TRBJ1-5; D is perhaps TRBD1 (6 bases). The germline CDR1 and CDR2 sequences are SNHLY and FYNNEI. Trimming stripped 7 bases from V and 4 bases from J, with 8 bases between. This CDR3 is 12 amino acids long. CDR3 sequence: CASNRENQPQHF. The DNA of the CDR3 is TGTGCCAGCAACAGGGAAAATCAGCCCCAGCATTTT.